This T cell receptor beta chain was retrieved from a study of shared clonotypes between healthy human individuals. All donors were healthy HIV-negative adults lacking recent acute infections or vaccinations. Naive CD4+ cells were CD45RA-selected; the remaining cells were memory. The input for sorted-subset replicate PCRs was around 0.2 ug DNA, 25,000 to 35,000 T cell genomes. Libraries were prepared by immunoSEQ multiplex PCR; TCRdb keeps only in-frame clonotypes and omits some of them. The data show 1.4 million to 1.5 million clones, around 95% seen once. This clone was seen a single time. Its antigen is undetermined. With 6 bases clipped from V and 6 bases from J, the junction kept 5 bases outside the gene matches. The CDR3 covers 14 residues. Germline-derived CDR1 and CDR2 are SQVTM and ANQGSEA. Study findings and constraints: Generally, naive subsets (rather than memory subsets) showed larger estimated richness.

The sequencing input was naive CD4+ T cells sorted from blood. Regarding subset: CD45RA+ positively selected. V gene TRBV29-1 combines with J gene TRBJ2-1; 13 positions agree with TRBD2. This sequence was found in a man aged 25-45 years in good health. CDR3 sequence (DNA): TGCAGCGTAGCGGGACTAGCGGGATTCAATGAGCAGTTCTTC. It encodes CSVAGLAGFNEQFF.